Listed here are 24 T cell receptor beta chains from one sample, sequenced in a study of blood T cell repertoires in COVID-19. Method: immunoSEQ multiplex PCR; TCRdb's copy keeps in-frame clones and lacks some. The profile shows about 100,000 clones, roughly nine tenths of them singletons. What was sequenced was peripheral blood. All receptors derive from a human donor with active COVID-19. The donor label of this sample is uncertain.

The V gene is TRBV4-1, the J gene TRBJ1-2; 7 nucleotides agree with TRBD1. This CDR3 contains 19 residues. V shed 6 bases and J 3 bases; nucleotides not matched to a gene: 22. Germline V gives CDR1 MGHRA, CDR2 YSYEKL. CDR3: CASSRPSIVGTALYYGYTF. The CDR3 DNA reads as TGCGCCAGCAGTAGACCTTCGATAGTGGGGACAGCCCTTTACTATGGCTACACCTTC.

V usage is TRBV3-1 (or the pseudogene TRBV3-2) and J usage is TRBJ2-2, with D possibly matching TRBD2 (7 bases). In germline, CDR1 is LGHDT, CDR2 YNNKEL (reference sequence). CDR3 length equals 15 residues. With 5 bases removed from V and 7 bases from J, the gap between germline ends came to 17 bases. The CDR3 DNA reads as TGTGCCAGCAGCGTTACCAAGGGGGGGAACGGGGAGCTGTTTTTT. It translates to CASSVTKGGNGELFF.

The chain couples TRBV7-8 to TRBJ1-5; 9 positions agree with TRBD1. The CDR3 covers 14 residues. V was pared by 5 bases and J by 6 bases, with 5 bases of the junction left unmatched. Germline-derived CDR1 and CDR2 are SGHVS and FQNEAQ. Here the CDR3 DNA reads TGTGCCAGCAGCCCGGGACAGGGCGGTCAGCCCCAGCATTTT. This translates into CASSPGQGGQPQHF.

This clone was found once. The rearrangement joins TRBV5-6 to TRBJ2-3, with 9 bases that match TRBD2. With 0 bases clipped from V and 6 bases from J, the junction kept 5 bases outside the gene matches. Germline CDR1 and CDR2: SGHDT and YYEEEE. The CDR3 spans 15 residues. CDR3: CASSLVGLAGDTQYF. In nucleotides, the CDR3 is TGTGCCAGCAGCTTGGTGGGTCTAGCGGGGGATACGCAGTATTTT.

This rearrangement joins TRBV4-2 to TRBJ1-2, with D maybe TRBD1 (5 bases). V shed 0 bases and J shed 8 bases, with 13 bases lying between them. The germline V gene has CDR1 LGHNA and CDR2 YNFKEQ. The CDR3 is 14 residues long. The CDR3 loop is CASSQEGLLGGYTF. DNA for the CDR3: TGTGCCAGCAGCCAAGAGGGGCTCTTAGGCGGCTACACCTTC.

The V and J genes are TRBV19 and TRBJ1-2; 9 bases align to TRBD1. CDR1 is LNHDA, CDR2 SQIVND, per germline (reference sequence). The CDR3 has 15 amino acids. With 2 bases clipped from V and 6 bases from J, the junction kept 7 bases outside the gene matches. The chain's CDR3 is CASSIMAGQGNGYTF. The CDR3 DNA is TGTGCCAGTAGTATAATGGCCGGACAGGGGAATGGCTACACCTTC.

The chain couples TRBV29-1 to TRBJ2-5, with TRBD2 identical over 9 bases. The V gene's germline CDR1 is SQVTM and CDR2 ANQGSEA. Germline trimming cut 2 bases from V and 3 bases from J; bases unmatched to any gene: 4. This CDR3 comprises 14 residues. As DNA, the CDR3 is TGCAGCGTTGAAACGGGACTAGCCGAAGAGACCCAGTACTTC. It translates to CSVETGLAEETQYF.

J is TRBJ1-4 and V is TRBV27; 8 bases agree with TRBD1. Trimming cost V 6 bases and J 3 bases; bases outside gene matches: 3. Looked up from germline, CDR1 is MNHEY and CDR2 is SMNVEV (reference sequence). This CDR3 is 14 amino acids long. CDR3 sequence (DNA): TGTGCCAGCAGATACAGGGGGGCTAATGAAAAACTGTTTTTT. This translates into CASRYRGANEKLFF. Full variable domain (missing parts from reference TRBV27 and TRBJ1-4): EAQVTQNPRYLITVTGKKLTVTCSQNMNHEYMSWYRQDPGLGLRQIYYSMNVEVTDKGDVPEGYKVSRKEKRNFPLILESPSPNQTSLYFCASRYRGANEKLFFGSGTQLSVL.

The chain carries TRBV7-9 and TRBJ2-7; possibly TRBD1 for D (6 bases). Looked up from germline, CDR1 is SEHNR and CDR2 is FQNEAQ (reference sequence). V lost 1 base and J lost 6, with 10 bases in between. The CDR3 is made up of 13 amino acids. CDR3 amino acids: CASSLGIRGEQYF. The CDR3, as DNA: TGTGCCAGCAGCTTAGGAATCAGGGGCGAGCAGTACTTC.

The chain recombines TRBV5-1 with TRBJ2-7; the D gene is possibly TRBD1 (5 bases). Per germline, CDR1 SGHRS and CDR2 YFSETQ. The V end lost 1 base, the J end lost 3 bases, and 17 bases lay between the germline ends. This CDR3 spans 16 amino acids. The CDR3, as DNA: TGCGCCAGCAGCTTGTCGGCGTGGCAGGGTTTCTACGAGCAGTACTTC. Encoded protein: CASSLSAWQGFYEQYF.

In this sample, this clone turned up a few times. This chain connects TRBV7-3 to TRBJ2-1; D is possibly TRBD1 (6 bases). V lost 3 bases to trimming and J lost 1 base, with 10 bases between them. Per the germline V gene, CDR1 is SGHTA and CDR2 is FQGTGA. The CDR3 sequence is 15 residues long. The CDR3 is CASSFSGDSYNEQFF. Here the CDR3 DNA reads TGTGCCAGCAGCTTTTCAGGGGATTCCTACAATGAGCAGTTCTTC.

The chain links TRBV3-1 (or the pseudogene TRBV3-2) to TRBJ2-7, with D possibly matching TRBD1 (6 bases). The germline V gene has CDR1 LGHDT and CDR2 YNNKEL (reference sequence). The length of the CDR3 is 14 residues. Trimming took 8 bases from V and 5 from J, leaving 19 bases between them. CDR3 residues: CASAPAGGADEQYF. The CDR3 nucleotides read TGTGCCAGCGCCCCCGCTGGGGGCGCAGACGAGCAGTACTTC.

This chain links TRBV29-1 with TRBJ2-7; 12 bases match TRBD1. The CDR3 covers 13 residues. V lost 6 bases and J lost 6; bases outside the gene matches: 6. Germline CDR1 is SQVTM and CDR2 is ANQGSEA. The CDR3 DNA is TGCAGCGTGGTAGGGACAGGGGGCGCCGAGCAGTACTTC. It encodes CSVVGTGGAEQYF.

V is TRBV11-3 and J is TRBJ1-1, with D unresolved. Germline V gene sequence: CDR1 SGHNT, CDR2 YENEEA. There are 13 residues in the CDR3. Deletions cut 1 base from V and 1 base from J, with 4 bases between. The chain's CDR3 is CASSLAGNTEAFF. As DNA, the CDR3 is TGTGCCAGCAGCTTAGCGGGGAACACTGAAGCTTTCTTT. Combining the CDR3 with reference TRBV11-3 and TRBJ1-1 gives the whole variable domain EAGVVQSPRYKIIEKKQPVAFWCNPISGHNTLYWYLQNLGQGPELLIRYENEEAVDDSQLPKDRFSAERLKGVDSTLKIQPAELGDSAVYLCASSLAGNTEAFFGQGTRLTVV.

The count of this clone is one. The V gene is TRBV10-3, the J gene TRBJ1-2; TRBD1 aligns across 10 bases. CDR1 and CDR2 (germline): ENHRY, SYGVKD. The CDR3 extends over 14 amino acids. The J segment lost 8 bases and the V segment lost 6 bases, leaving 9 bases of the junction unmatched. The CDR3: CAISQTGGLGGYTF. The CDR3 DNA reads as TGTGCCATCAGCCAGACAGGGGGCTTAGGGGGCTACACCTTC.

The rearrangement uses TRBV28 and TRBJ1-2; 10 nucleotides match TRBD1. The CDR3 totals 13 residues. Looked up from germline, CDR1 is MDHEN and CDR2 is SYDVKM. V was clipped by 8 bases and J by 5 bases; unmatched bases: 5. CDR3 amino acids: CASWTGGWYGYTF. DNA of the CDR3: TGTGCCAGCTGGACAGGGGGGTGGTATGGCTACACCTTC.

The chain is built from TRBV5-1 and TRBJ2-7, with a weak D call TRBD2 (6 bases). V lost 0 bases, J lost 1 base, and 14 bases lay in between. Germline V gene sequence: CDR1 SGHRS, CDR2 YFSETQ. The CDR3 sequence is 16 residues long. CDR3 nucleotides: TGCGCCAGCAGCTTGGACCGCGAGCGGGTTTCCTACGAGCAGTACTTC. Encoded protein: CASSLDRERVSYEQYF.

The chain combines TRBV5-1 with TRBJ1-1; no clear D gene. Trimming stripped 4 bases from V and 1 base from J, with 11 bases between. CDR3 length: 14 amino acids. The germline gives CDR1 SGHRS, CDR2 YFSETQ. CDR3 in DNA: TGCGCCAGCAGCCCTGCCAGGTGGAACACTGAAGCTTTCTTT. This encodes CASSPARWNTEAFF.

The genes are TRBV19 and TRBJ2-6; D perhaps matches TRBD1 (5 bases). In germline, CDR1 is LNHDA, CDR2 SQIVND (reference sequence). The length of the CDR3 is 16 residues. V was cut by 5 bases and J by 1 base, with 12 bases left in between. CDR3 in DNA: TGTGCCAGTAGTTGGGGTCAGGGATCTGGGGCCAACGTCCTGACTTTC. It translates to CASSWGQGSGANVLTF.

The rearrangement uses TRBV2 and TRBJ2-5; TRBD1 matches 8 bases. V was pared by 5 bases and J by 3 bases, with 8 bases of the junction left unmatched. This CDR3 has 15 amino acids. Germline V lookup: CDR1 SNHLY, CDR2 FYNNEI. CDR3 sequence: CASSTDRGLKETQYF. The CDR3 DNA sequence: TGTGCCAGCAGTACCGACAGGGGTTTAAAAGAGACCCAGTACTTC.

The rearrangement links TRBV10-1 to TRBJ2-7; 7 bases align to TRBD2. The CDR3 runs 15 residues. Trimming cost V 0 bases and J 7 bases; bases outside gene matches: 9. Germline CDR1 reads WNHNN; CDR2 reads SYGVQD (reference sequence). This CDR3 reads CASSESRVAGEEQYF. DNA of the CDR3: TGCGCCAGCAGTGAGTCACGAGTAGCGGGCGAAGAGCAGTACTTC.

This rearrangement joins TRBV5-1 to TRBJ2-6; the match to TRBD1 covers 10 bases. CDR1 and CDR2 (germline): SGHRS, YFSETQ. The CDR3 extends over 18 amino acids. With V trimmed by 0 bases and J by 0 bases, 3 bases remained unmatched. The DNA of the CDR3 is TGCGCCAGCAGCTTGGCCCGGACAGGGGGCTCTGGGGCCAACGTCCTGACTTTC. As protein: CASSLARTGGSGANVLTF.

The V and J genes are TRBV4-1 and TRBJ2-5; 7 bases align to TRBD2. This CDR3 contains 13 residues. The germline CDR1 and CDR2 sequences are MGHRA and YSYEKL. The V segment lost 4 bases and the J segment 4 bases; nucleotides outside the gene matches: 3. This CDR3 is CASSLTGGETQYF. The DNA of the CDR3 is TGCGCCAGCAGCCTGACGGGGGGAGAGACCCAGTACTTC.

The chain joins TRBV4-2 to TRBJ2-7; maybe TRBD1 (5 bases). Germline loops: CDR1 LGHNA, CDR2 YNFKEQ. The CDR3 is made up of 13 amino acids. The V end was cut by 4 bases, the J end by 3 bases, with 10 bases between. The DNA for the CDR3 is TGTGCCAGCAGCCCAGACACAGGCTACGAGCAGTACTTC. Encoded protein: CASSPDTGYEQYF.